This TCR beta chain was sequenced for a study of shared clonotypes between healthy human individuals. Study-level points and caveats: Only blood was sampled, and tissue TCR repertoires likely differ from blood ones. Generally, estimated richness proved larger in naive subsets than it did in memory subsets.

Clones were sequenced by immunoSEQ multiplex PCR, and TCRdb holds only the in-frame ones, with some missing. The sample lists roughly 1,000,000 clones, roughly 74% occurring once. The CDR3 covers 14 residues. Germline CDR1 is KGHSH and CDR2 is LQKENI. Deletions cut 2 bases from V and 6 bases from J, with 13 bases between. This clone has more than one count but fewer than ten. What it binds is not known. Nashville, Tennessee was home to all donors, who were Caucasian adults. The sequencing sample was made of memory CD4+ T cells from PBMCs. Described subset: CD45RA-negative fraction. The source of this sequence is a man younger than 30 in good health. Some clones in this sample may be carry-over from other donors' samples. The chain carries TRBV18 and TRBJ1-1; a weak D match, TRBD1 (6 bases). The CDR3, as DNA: TGTGCCAGCTCACCAACAGGGTTAGTGGCTGAAGCTTTCTTT. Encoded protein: CASSPTGLVAEAFF.